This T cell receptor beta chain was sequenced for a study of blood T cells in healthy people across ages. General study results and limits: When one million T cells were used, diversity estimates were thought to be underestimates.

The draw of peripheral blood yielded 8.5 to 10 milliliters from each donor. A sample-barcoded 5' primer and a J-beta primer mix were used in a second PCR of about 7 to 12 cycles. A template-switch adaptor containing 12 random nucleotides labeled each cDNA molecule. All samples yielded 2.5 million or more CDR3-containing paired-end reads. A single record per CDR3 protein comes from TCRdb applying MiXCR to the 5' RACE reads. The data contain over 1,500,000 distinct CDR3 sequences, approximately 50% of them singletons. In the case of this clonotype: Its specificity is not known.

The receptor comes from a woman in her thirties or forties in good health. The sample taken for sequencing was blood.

The CDR3 loop is CASRTARDPGGPQHF. Written as DNA, the CDR3 is TGTGCCAGCAGAACGGCGCGGGACCCCGGGGGGCCCCAGCATTTT. The J gene is TRBJ1-5, the V gene TRBV27; tentatively, D is TRBD1 (5 bases). CDR3 length: 15 amino acids. V was pared by 6 bases and J by 9 bases, with 21 bases between. Per germline, CDR1 MNHEY and CDR2 SMNVEV (reference sequence).